This entry features one TCR beta chain sequence. The CDR3 is 13 amino acids. V shed 2 bases and J shed 2 bases, with 5 bases lying between them. During its preparation, the TCRbeta library received unique molecular identifiers. TCRdb re-called the PCR reads through MiXCR, storing one row per CDR3 protein. There are about 400,000 distinct CDR3 sequences in the sample; roughly 20% occur only once, and around 3.9% lies in the top ten. This specimen comes from a study of T-cell reconstitution after alpha-beta-depleted transplantation in children. The specimen was PBMCs from the stem cell graft donor, collected from the stem cell graft. The TCR originated in a human donor who donated a stem cell graft to a child with acute myeloid leukemia. The chain joins TRBV12-3 or TRBV12-4 to TRBJ2-3; D is unresolved. The chain's CDR3 is CASSLSPTDTQYF. In DNA, the CDR3 is TGTGCCAGCAGTTTAAGCCCCACAGATACGCAGTATTTT.